The clone carrying this TCR beta chain was observed a single time. This sample was included in a study of CD8 T cells in Susac syndrome. Germline V lookup: CDR1 MNHEY, CDR2 SVGAGI. The CDR3 runs to 15 residues. V gave up 2 bases and J gave up 7 bases; unmatched junction bases: 10. The authors reverse transcribed roughly 0.5 to 1 ug RNA with random hexamers. TCRdb reprocessed the immunoSEQ multiplex PCR reads via MiXCR and lists one record per CDR3 protein. The sample lists 250,000 to 300,000 distinct CDR3 sequences; 75% to 90% were seen once. The sample comprised CD8+ T cells from PBMCs. This sequence joins TRBV6-5 and TRBJ2-7; 8 positions match TRBD1. The sequence derives from a human donor with multiple sclerosis. For the CDR3, the DNA is TGTGCCAGCAGTTACCGGTACAGGGGGGAGATGGAGCAGTACTTC. Encoded protein: CASSYRYRGEMEQYF.